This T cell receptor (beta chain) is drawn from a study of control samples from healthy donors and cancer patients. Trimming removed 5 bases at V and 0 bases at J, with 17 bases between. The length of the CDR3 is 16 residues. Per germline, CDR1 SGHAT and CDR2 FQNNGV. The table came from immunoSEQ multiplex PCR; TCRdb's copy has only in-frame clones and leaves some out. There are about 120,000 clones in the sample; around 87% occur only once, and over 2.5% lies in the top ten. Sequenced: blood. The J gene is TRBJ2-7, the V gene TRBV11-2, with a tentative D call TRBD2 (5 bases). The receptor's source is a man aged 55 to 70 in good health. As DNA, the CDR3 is TGTGCCAGCAGCCGGACTCTGGTCGCGGCCTCCTACGAGCAGTACTTC. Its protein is CASSRTLVAASYEQYF.